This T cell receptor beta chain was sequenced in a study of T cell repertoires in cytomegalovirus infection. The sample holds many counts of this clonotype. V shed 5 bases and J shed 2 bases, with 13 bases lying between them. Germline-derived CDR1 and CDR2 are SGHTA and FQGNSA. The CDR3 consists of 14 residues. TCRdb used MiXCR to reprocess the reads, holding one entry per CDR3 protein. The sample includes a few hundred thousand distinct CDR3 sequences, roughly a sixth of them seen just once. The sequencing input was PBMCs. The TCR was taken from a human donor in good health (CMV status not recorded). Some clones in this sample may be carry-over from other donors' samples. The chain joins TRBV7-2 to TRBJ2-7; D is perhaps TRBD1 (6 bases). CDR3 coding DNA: TGTGCCAGCAGCCGCTTACAGGGTACCTACGAGCAGTACTTC. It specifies CASSRLQGTYEQYF.